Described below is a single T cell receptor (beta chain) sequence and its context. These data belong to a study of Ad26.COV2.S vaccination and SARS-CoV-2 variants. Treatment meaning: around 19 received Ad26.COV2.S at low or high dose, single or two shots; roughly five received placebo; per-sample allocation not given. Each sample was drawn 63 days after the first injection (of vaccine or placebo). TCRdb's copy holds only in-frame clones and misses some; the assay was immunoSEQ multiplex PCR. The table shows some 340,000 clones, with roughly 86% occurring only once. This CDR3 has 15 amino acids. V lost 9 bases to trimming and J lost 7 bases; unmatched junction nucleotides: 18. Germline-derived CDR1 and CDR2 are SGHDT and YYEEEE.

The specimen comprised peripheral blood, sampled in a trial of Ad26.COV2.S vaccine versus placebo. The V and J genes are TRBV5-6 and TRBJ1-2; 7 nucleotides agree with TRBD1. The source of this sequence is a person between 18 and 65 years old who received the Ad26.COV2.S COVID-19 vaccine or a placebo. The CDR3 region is CATGDSTVLTIGYTF. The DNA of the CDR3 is TGTGCCACGGGGGACAGCACGGTCCTTACTATTGGCTACACCTTC.